The table lists the clone carrying this T cell receptor (beta chain) with a count of one. Its specificity is unknown. There were likely unrecorded immune exposures, though donors were nominally healthy when sampled. This sample stems from a study of cytomegalovirus exposure and HLA in healthy donors. General study points: One variant, a missense change in DCLRE1C, was linked in a later analysis to TCR beta V- and J-gene trimming. In vitro, a few CMV-associated chains proved specific for CMV antigens.

Primers included in the PCR were 60 Vbeta and 13 Jbeta primers. Original methodology: Per a later analysis, the number of unique TCR beta chains was about 80 million, of which 9 million to 14 million were shared. Assay used: immunoSEQ multiplex PCR; TCRdb lists only in-frame clones, some missing. V, J and clone size reflect that table, while D and trimming were determined from the DNA. The sample consists of 11,000 to 15,000 clones, around 58% of them appearing once. Sequencing used PBMCs. The TCR sequence derives from a woman aged 45-59 years in good health and CMV-seropositive.

The CDR3 DNA follows: TGCAGCGTTGCAGGGACAGCTTACGAGCAGTACTTC. It translates to CSVAGTAYEQYF. This chain uses TRBV29-1 with TRBJ2-7; 7 bases are shared with TRBD1. The V and J ends lost 4 bases and 4 bases, in that order; junction bases with no gene match: 4. The CDR3 sequence is 12 residues long. Germline V gene data show CDR1 as SQVTM and CDR2 as ANQGSEA.